The next 17 T cell receptor beta chains were all read from a single sample in a study of T cell changes during pregnancy in multiple sclerosis. Sequenced by immunoSEQ multiplex PCR; TCRdb stores in-frame clones only, minus some. The sample lists over 90,000 clones; about nine tenths were seen once. This sample comprised peripheral blood, obtained in the second trimester of pregnancy. Receptors were obtained from a female donor in good health, enrolled as a control in a pregnancy study.

This clone came up once. This chain connects TRBV7-2 to TRBJ1-6; a possible D gene is TRBD1 (6 bases). The CDR3 spans 16 residues. Germline-derived CDR1 and CDR2 are SGHTA and FQGNSA. The V end was cut by 5 bases, the J end by 6 bases, with 17 bases between. The CDR3 DNA follows: TGTGCCAGCAGCCCTAATGGGGGCGCGGGTAATTCACCCCTCCACTTT. Protein sequence: CASSPNGGAGNSPLHF.

With regard to this clone: The sample holds other DNA sequences that translate to the same CDR3. The rearrangement joins TRBV27 to TRBJ2-7; no reliable D call. The CDR3 spans 11 residues. Germline CDR1 is MNHEY and CDR2 is SMNVEV (reference sequence). The ends were cut back, 3 bases at V and 6 bases at J, with 6 bases in the middle. The CDR3 bases are TGTGCCAGCAGTTTTGGCGGCGAGCAGTACTTC. Its protein is CASSFGGEQYF.

V is TRBV11-2 and J is TRBJ2-1; unclear D gene. CDR1 is SGHAT, CDR2 FQNNGV, per germline. V was shortened by 5 bases and J by 11 bases, with 13 bases between the two germline ends. The CDR3 runs 12 residues. CDR3 in DNA: TGTGCCAGCAGCCCCCATAGCTCCCAGCAGTTCTTC. This translates into CASSPHSSQQFF. The full variable domain, with the rest looked up from reference TRBV11-2 and TRBJ2-1, is EAGVAQSPRYKIIEKRQSVAFWCNPISGHATLYWYQQILGQGPKLLIQFQNNGVVDDSQLPKDRFSAERLKGVDSTLKIQPAKLEDSAVYLCASSPHSSQQFFGPGTRLTVL.

The chain combines TRBV19 with TRBJ2-7; 9 positions match TRBD1. The CDR3 is 16 amino acids. Germline-derived CDR1 and CDR2 are LNHDA and SQIVND (reference sequence). After removal of 0 bases from V and 4 bases from J, the junction contained 7 bases not matched to a gene. As DNA, the CDR3 is TGTGCCAGTAGTATAGAAGGGACAGGGAGGAAATACGAGCAGTACTTC. This codes for CASSIEGTGRKYEQYF.

The chain has TRBV21-1 and TRBJ2-7; the table's D call, TRBD1, has no DNA check behind it. TRBV21-1 constitutes a pseudogene. The CDR3 loop spans 14 amino acids. The CDR3 DNA sequence: TGTGCCAGCAGCCCATACAGGGTACCCTACGAGCAGTACTTC. This sequence encodes CASSPYRVPYEQYF.

This chain joins TRBV6-6 and TRBJ1-5; TRBD1 matches at 8 bases. CDR1 and CDR2 (germline): MNHNY, SVGAGI (reference sequence). Losses at the gene ends were 3 bases for V and 5 bases for J; bases not matched to a gene: 6. This CDR3 has 15 amino acids. This CDR3 reads CASSYKTGDDQPQHF. The CDR3 DNA sequence: TGTGCCAGCAGTTATAAGACAGGGGACGATCAGCCCCAGCATTTT.

The V gene is TRBV7-9, the J gene TRBJ2-1; D unresolved. Germline V gene data show CDR1 as SEHNR and CDR2 as FQNEAQ (reference sequence). Trimming stripped 5 bases from V and 9 bases from J, with 8 bases between. This CDR3 has 11 residues. The CDR3 loop reads CASSEAAEQFF. CDR3 nucleotides: TGTGCCAGCAGCGAGGCGGCTGAGCAGTTCTTC. Full variable domain (missing parts from reference TRBV7-9 and TRBJ2-1): DTGVSQNPRHKITKRGQNVTFRCDPISEHNRLYWYRQTLGQGPEFLTYFQNEAQLEKSRLLSDRFSAERPKGSFSTLEIQRTEQGDSAMYLCASSEAAEQFFGPGTRLTVL.

The rearrangement uses TRBV11-3 and TRBJ2-1; 8 bases are shared with TRBD2. CDR3 length equals 15 residues. V lost 2 bases, J lost 9 bases, and 9 bases stayed unmatched. The germline gives CDR1 SGHNT, CDR2 YENEEA. The CDR3 DNA sequence: TGTGCCAGCAGCTTATCGGGAGGGCCACGAGGTGAGCAGTTCTTC. This gives the protein CASSLSGGPRGEQFF.

V gene TRBV14 combines with J gene TRBJ2-1; 12 bases line up with TRBD2. The CDR3 length is 16 residues. J was trimmed by 5 bases and V by 4 bases; bases with no gene match: 6. Germline V gene data show CDR1 as SGHDN and CDR2 as FVKESK. CDR3 DNA sequence: TGTGCCAGCAGCCGGATCAGGACTAGCGGGAACAATGAGCAGTTCTTC. Translated, it gives CASSRIRTSGNNEQFF.

The V call is TRBV6-1, the J call TRBJ1-5; D gene uncertain. V lost 3 bases and J lost 7, with 4 bases in between. The CDR3 is made up of 11 amino acids. Germline assignment: CDR1 MNHNS and CDR2 SASEGT. Here the CDR3 reads CASSDIQPQHF. The CDR3 bases are TGTGCCAGCAGTGACATCCAGCCCCAGCATTTT.

This clone was detected only once. The genes are TRBV7-8 and TRBJ1-2, with D tentatively TRBD1 (6 bases). This CDR3 has 14 residues. Trimming removed 4 bases at V and 3 bases at J, with 12 bases between. Looked up from germline, CDR1 is SGHVS and CDR2 is FQNEAQ. The CDR3 loop reads CASSSTGMDYGYTF. In nucleotides, the CDR3 is TGTGCCAGCAGCTCTACAGGGATGGACTATGGCTACACCTTC.

The chain is built from TRBV7-6 and TRBJ1-1; the match to TRBD1 covers 8 bases. After removal of 5 bases from V and 4 bases from J, the junction contained 6 bases not matched to a gene. Germline V lookup: CDR1 SGHVS, CDR2 FNYEAQ. CDR3 length: 14 residues. DNA for the CDR3: TGTGCCAGCAGCCAAGGACAGGGAATCACTGAAGCTTTCTTT. This codes for CASSQGQGITEAFF. Supplemented by reference TRBV7-6 and TRBJ1-1, the full variable domain reads GAGVSQSPRYKVTKRGQDVALRCDPISGHVSLYWYRQALGQGPEFLTYFNYEAQQDKSGLPNDRFSAERPEGSISTLTIQRTEQRDSAMYRCASSQGQGITEAFFGQGTRLTVV.

The CDR3 loop reads CASSLYSGRLYEQYF. In DNA, the CDR3 is TGTGCCAGCAGTTTATATAGCGGGAGACTCTACGAGCAGTACTTC. V usage is TRBV28 and J usage is TRBJ2-7, with 9 nucleotides matching TRBD2. This CDR3 has 15 amino acids. V shed 1 base, J shed 3 bases, and the junction held 4 bases outside the gene matches. The germline gives CDR1 MDHEN, CDR2 SYDVKM.

The DNA of the CDR3 is TGTGCCAGCAGCCCCGGTACTAACTATGGCTACACCTTC. Translation: CASSPGTNYGYTF. The rearrangement joins TRBV7-9 to TRBJ1-2; D not resolved. There are 13 residues in the CDR3. Germline assignment: CDR1 SEHNR and CDR2 FQNEAQ (reference sequence). Trimming left V 5 bases short and J 0 bases short, with 7 bases between.

The chain carries TRBV28 and TRBJ2-3; D might be TRBD1 (8 bases). The ends were cut back, 6 bases at V and 3 bases at J, with 16 bases in the middle. This CDR3 has 15 amino acids. CDR1 is MDHEN and CDR2 is SYDVKM in the germline V gene. The CDR3 is CASSYDRGGTDTQYF. The CDR3 nucleotides read TGTGCCAGCAGCTATGACAGGGGAGGGACAGATACGCAGTATTTT.

The sample holds one count of this clone. V is TRBV6-5 and J is TRBJ1-5; TRBD1 matches at 10 bases. V lost 8 bases and J lost 3; bases outside the gene matches: 4. Germline CDR1 and CDR2: MNHEY and SVGAGI. This CDR3 has 14 residues. The CDR3 here is CASRTGGINQPQHF. The CDR3 nucleotides read TGTGCCAGCCGGACAGGGGGTATCAATCAGCCCCAGCATTTT.

The rearrangement links TRBV9 to TRBJ2-2; 10 nucleotides agree with TRBD2. CDR3 length: 18 residues. Germline V gene sequence: CDR1 SGDLS, CDR2 YYNGEE. J lost 4 bases, V lost 0 bases, and 9 bases had no gene match. The CDR3 DNA is TGTGCCAGCAGCGTAGCTCCAGCGGGAGGGCCGGGCACCGGGGAGCTGTTTTTT. Its protein product is CASSVAPAGGPGTGELFF.